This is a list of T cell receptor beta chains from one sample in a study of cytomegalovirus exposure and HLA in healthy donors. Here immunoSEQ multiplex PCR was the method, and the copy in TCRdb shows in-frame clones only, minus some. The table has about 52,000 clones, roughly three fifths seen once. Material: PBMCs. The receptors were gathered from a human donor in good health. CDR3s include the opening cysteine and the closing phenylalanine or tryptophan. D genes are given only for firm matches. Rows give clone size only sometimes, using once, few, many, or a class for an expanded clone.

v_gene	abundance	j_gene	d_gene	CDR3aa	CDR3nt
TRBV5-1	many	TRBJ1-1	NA	CASSLGTVNTEAFF	TGCGCCAGCAGCTTGGGGACAGTGAACACTGAAGCTTTCTTT
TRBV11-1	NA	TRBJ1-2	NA	CASSLAANYGYPF	TGTGCCAGCAGCTTAGCGGCTAACTATGGCTACCCCTTC
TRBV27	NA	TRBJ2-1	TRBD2	CASSLMTGGRIEQFF	TGTGCCAGCAGTTTAATGACGGGGGGGCGAATTGAGCAGTTCTTC
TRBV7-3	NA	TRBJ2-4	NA	CASSLGPGDYNIQYF	TGTGCCAGCAGCTTAGGGCCAGGGGATTATAACATTCAGTACTTC
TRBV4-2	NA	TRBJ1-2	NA	CASSQVPPYGYTF	TGTGCCAGCAGCCAAGTCCCTCCCTATGGCTACACCTTC
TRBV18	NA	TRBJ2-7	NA	CASSPPGGLYEQYF	TGTGCCAGCTCACCACCGGGGGGATTATACGAGCAGTACTTC
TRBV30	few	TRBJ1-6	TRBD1	CAWIRGGQGNSPLHF	TGTGCCTGGATCCGAGGGGGACAGGGGAATTCACCCCTCCACTTT
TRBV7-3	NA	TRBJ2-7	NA	CASSLGPGKVYEQYF	TGTGCCAGCAGCTTAGGCCCAGGGAAGGTCTACGAGCAGTACTTC
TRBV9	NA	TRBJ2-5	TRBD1	CASTLGPGQGEETQYF	TGTGCCAGCACCCTAGGTCCTGGACAGGGCGAAGAGACCCAGTACTTC
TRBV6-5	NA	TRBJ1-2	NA	CASSTELNYGYTF	TGTGCCAGTTCGACAGAACTTAACTATGGCTACACCTTC
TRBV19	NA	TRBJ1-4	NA	CASSMVLRREPYEKLFF	TGTGCCAGTAGTATGGTGTTAAGAAGGGAGCCGTATGAAAAACTGTTTTTT
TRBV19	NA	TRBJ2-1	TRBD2	CASSISSGESNEQFF	TGTGCCAGTAGTATCTCTAGCGGGGAATCCAATGAGCAGTTCTTC
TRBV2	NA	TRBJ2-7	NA	CASSEFGTSIAAGEQYF	TGTGCCAGCAGTGAATTCGGAACTAGCATAGCCGCGGGAGAGCAGTACTTC
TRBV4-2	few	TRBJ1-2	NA	CASQDSLHYGYTF	TGTGCCAGTCAGGACAGCCTCCACTATGGCTACACCTTC
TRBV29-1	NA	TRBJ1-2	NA	CSADSPTYGYTF	TGCAGCGCGGACAGCCCTACCTATGGCTACACCTTC
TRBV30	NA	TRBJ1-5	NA	CAWSSTGPQHF	TGTGCCTGGAGTAGTACAGGGCCCCAGCATTTT
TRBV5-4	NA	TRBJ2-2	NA	CASSLWQNTGELFF	TGTGCCAGCAGCTTGTGGCAGAACACCGGGGAGCTGTTTTTT
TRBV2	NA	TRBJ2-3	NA	CASSEWGRSSTDTQYF	TGTGCCAGCAGTGAATGGGGCAGGTCCTCCACAGATACGCAGTATTTT
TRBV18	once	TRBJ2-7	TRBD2	CASSPTSEFYEQYF	TGTGCCAGCTCACCAACTAGCGAATTCTACGAGCAGTACTTC
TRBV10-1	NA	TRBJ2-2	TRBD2	CASNERGDTGELFF	TGCGCCAGCAACGAGCGGGGGGACACCGGGGAGCTGTTTTTT
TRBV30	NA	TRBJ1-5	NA	CAWGGDINSNQPQHF	TGTGCCTGGGGGGGGGACATAAATAGCAATCAGCCCCAGCATTTT
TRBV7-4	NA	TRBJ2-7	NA	CASSFRARGYEQYF	NA
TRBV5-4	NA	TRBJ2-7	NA	CASSSIGTGAYEQYF	TGTGCCAGCAGCTCAATAGGGACTGGAGCCTACGAGCAGTACTTC
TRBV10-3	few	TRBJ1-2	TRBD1	CAISRGQDYGYTF	TGTGCCATCAGTAGGGGACAGGACTATGGCTACACCTTC
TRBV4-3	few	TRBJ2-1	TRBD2	CASSQGLAGYNEQFF	TGCGCCAGCAGCCAAGGACTAGCGGGGTACAATGAGCAGTTCTTC
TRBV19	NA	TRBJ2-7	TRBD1	CASSGTGSSYEQYF	TGTGCCAGTAGTGGGACAGGGTCCTCCTACGAGCAGTACTTC
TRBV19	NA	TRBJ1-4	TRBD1	CASSGQGPNEKLFF	TGTGCCAGTAGTGGACAGGGACCTAATGAAAAACTGTTTTTT
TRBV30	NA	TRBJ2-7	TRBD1	CAWGTGRAYEQYF	TGTGCCTGGGGGACAGGGCGGGCCTACGAGCAGTACTTC
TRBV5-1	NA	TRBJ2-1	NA	CASSFQTTSSYNEQFF	TGCGCCAGCAGCTTCCAGACTACCAGCTCCTACAATGAGCAGTTCTTC
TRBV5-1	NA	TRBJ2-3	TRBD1	CASRPRDRDIGTDTQYF	TGCGCCAGCAGACCCCGGGACAGGGATATCGGCACAGATACGCAGTATTTT
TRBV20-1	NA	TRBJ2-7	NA	CSAPQGGEQYF	TGCAGTGCTCCTCAGGGGGGCGAGCAGTACTTC
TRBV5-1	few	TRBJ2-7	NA	CASSAGRTDYEQYF	TGCGCCAGCAGCGCCGGGAGGACAGACTACGAGCAGTACTTC
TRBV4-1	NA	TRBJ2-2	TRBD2	CASSQLGRGGYTGELFF	TGCGCCAGCAGCCAGCTCGGGAGGGGGGGATACACCGGGGAGCTGTTTTTT
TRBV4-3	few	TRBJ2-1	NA	CASSQDGGCVQFF	TGCGCCAGCAGCCAAGATGGCGGGTGCGTGCAGTTCTTC
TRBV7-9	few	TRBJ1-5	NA	CASSLEENRNQPQHF	TGTGCCAGCAGCTTAGAGGAGAATCGTAATCAGCCCCAGCATTTT
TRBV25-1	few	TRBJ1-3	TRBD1	CASSVRQGTSGNTIYF	TGTGCCAGCAGTGTTCGACAGGGGACCTCTGGAAACACCATATATTTT
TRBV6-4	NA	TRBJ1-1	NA	CASKEVGGNTEAFF	TGTGCCAGCAAGGAGGTGGGGGGGAACACTGAAGCTTTCTTT
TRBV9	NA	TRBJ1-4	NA	CASSEGVINEKLFF	TGTGCCAGCAGCGAGGGGGTAATTAATGAAAAACTGTTTTTT
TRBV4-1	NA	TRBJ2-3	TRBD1	CASTPGGTGGTDTQYF	TGCGCCAGCACCCCAGGGGGGACAGGGGGCACAGATACGCAGTATTTT
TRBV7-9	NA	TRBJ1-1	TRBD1	CASSLAGQGAAFF	TGTGCCAGCAGCTTAGCGGGACAGGGGGCAGCTTTCTTT
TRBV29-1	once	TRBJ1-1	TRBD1	CSVEDRGYTEAFF	TGCAGCGTTGAAGACAGGGGGTATACTGAAGCTTTCTTT
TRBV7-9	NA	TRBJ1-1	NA	CASSRENTEAFF	TGTGCCAGCAGCCGGGAGAACACTGAAGCTTTCTTT
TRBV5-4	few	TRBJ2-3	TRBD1	CASSLVGQGRTDTQYF	TGTGCCAGCAGCTTGGTCGGACAGGGGCGCACAGATACGCAGTATTTT
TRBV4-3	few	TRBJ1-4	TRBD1	CASSQEDRANEKLFF	TGCGCCAGCAGCCAAGAGGACAGGGCTAATGAAAAACTGTTTTTT
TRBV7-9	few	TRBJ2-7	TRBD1	CASSRHPGQGRWRSYEQYF	TGTGCCAGCAGCCGACACCCGGGACAGGGGAGATGGCGGTCCTACGAGCAGTACTTC
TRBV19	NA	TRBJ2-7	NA	CASSGTPYEQYF	TGTGCCAGTAGTGGGACACCCTACGAGCAGTACTTC
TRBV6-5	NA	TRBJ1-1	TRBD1	CASSGTGGDTEAFF	TGTGCCAGCAGTGGGACAGGGGGGGACACTGAAGCTTTCTTT